This T cell receptor (beta chain) was found in a study of vaccination and CD4 T cells after COVID-19. At the level of the study: The convalescents comprised six males and four females, two of them Hispanic. Overlapping peptides of the spike proteins of SARS-CoV-2, HCoV-NL63, HCoV-OC43 and HCoV-229E were used for cell stimulation.

Treatment noted: 10-day PBMC culture with coronavirus spike peptide pools or control peptides (ViraFEST assay). It was before the COVID-19 pandemic (2011-2018) that the unexposed donor's CD4+ T cells were collected. After expanding antigen-specific T cells with peptide pools, ViraFEST sequenced their TCRs. At the Johns Hopkins FTIC core, DNA taken from cultured CD4+ T cells was sequenced by way of the Oncomine TCR Beta short-read assay. MiXCR was run by TCRdb on the PCR reads, yielding one entry per CDR3 protein. Of about 7,000 distinct CDR3 sequences listed, around a third are singletons. Between the trimmed V and J ends, which lost 6 bases and 4 bases, there was a span of 9 bases. The CDR3 runs to 11 residues. From germline, CDR1 is DFQATT and CDR2 SNEGSKA (reference sequence). This clonotype has a handful of counts. Its antigen is unknown.

The rearrangement links TRBV20-1 to TRBJ1-2, with TRBD1 as a possible D gene (5 bases). This TCR was sampled from a human donor in good health. Input material: CD4+ T cells from blood, cultured in vitro. DNA for the CDR3: TGCAGTGCCGGCAGGGCCTATGGCTACACCTTC. As protein: CSAGRAYGYTF.